The clone carrying this TCR beta chain was observed at least ten times. Its antigen remains unknown. In germline, CDR1 is MNHEY, CDR2 SVGEGT. This CDR3 is built from 14 residues. V trimming: 5 bases; J trimming: 2 bases; junction bases outside the gene matches: 1. MiXCR, applied by TCRdb to the reads, yields one record per CDR3 protein. The data show around 100,000 distinct CDR3 sequences, 10% seen once. The data were taken from a study of T cell repertoires in cytomegalovirus infection. Overall study context: Public TCR beta signatures marked donors with CMV infection and the matching HLA. Study-level results: Pooled public TCR beta family frequency picked out CMV carriers with the relevant HLA. Within the response measured ex vivo, HLA-C-restricted CMV-specific TCR beta clonotypes were dominant.

The receptor was isolated from a human donor in good health (CMV status not recorded). Some clones in this sample may be carry-over from other donors' samples. Sequenced sample: PBMCs, sequenced either directly or after in vitro stimulation (not recorded which). The rearrangement joins TRBV6-2 or TRBV6-3 to TRBJ1-5; 9 bases fit TRBD1. CDR3 in amino acids: CASSRDRGNQPQHF. CDR3 coding DNA: TGTGCCAGCAGTCGGGACAGGGGCAATCAGCCCCAGCATTTT.